The 2 T cell receptor beta chains given below trace back to one sample, sequenced in a study of siplizumab effects on memory and regulatory T cells. Clones were sequenced by immunoSEQ multiplex PCR, and TCRdb holds only the in-frame ones, with some missing. The data hold about 72,000 clones, with roughly nine tenths observed a single time. Sequencing was carried out using CD8+ T cells sorted from blood. The receptors were sampled from a human donor in good health.

This clone has only a few counts. The chain carries TRBV5-6 and TRBJ2-5; 7 nucleotides agree with TRBD1. J was trimmed by 2 bases and V by 0 bases; bases with no gene match: 10. Looked up from germline, CDR1 is SGHDT and CDR2 is YYEEEE. CDR3 size: 17 residues. CDR3 in amino acids: CASSLVGTVLIQETQYF. The CDR3 DNA is TGTGCCAGCAGCTTGGTTGGGACAGTACTTATACAAGAGACCCAGTACTTC.

The chain combines TRBV19 with TRBJ1-5, with D maybe TRBD1 (6 bases). Germline CDR1 reads LNHDA; CDR2 reads SQIVND (reference sequence). Between the trimmed V and J ends, which lost 3 bases and 1 base, there was a span of 13 bases. The CDR3 covers 16 residues. CDR3 DNA sequence: TGTGCCAGTAGTATTGAGGGGGGGGCAAGCAATCAGCCCCAGCATTTT. This gives the protein CASSIEGGASNQPQHF.